The source of this TCR beta chain is a study of blood T cell repertoires in COVID-19. Study overall: The cDNA or gDNA used as material had been derived from T cells, B-cell-depleted T cells, or PBMCs.

Germline loops: CDR1 SNHLY, CDR2 FYNNEI. Trimming cost V 7 bases and J 4 bases, with 10 bases left between them. The CDR3 runs 13 residues. Adults between about 18 and 95 years of age took part from 20 to 25 US areas. Donors in Cohort 3 counted as recovered after two negative PCRs, clearance, or symptom resolution. Sequencing used immunoSEQ multiplex PCR; TCRdb keeps in-frame clones, though not all of them. The sample carries about 470,000 clones, about 85% recorded once. What was sequenced was PBMCs or T cells enriched from blood (not recorded which). The V and J genes are TRBV2 and TRBJ2-2; no firm D call. This TCR came from a woman in her late teens or twenties who had recovered from COVID-19. CDR3 nucleotide sequence: TGTGCCAGCACTGGCAGAACCACCGGGGAGCTGTTTTTT. This translates into CASTGRTTGELFF.